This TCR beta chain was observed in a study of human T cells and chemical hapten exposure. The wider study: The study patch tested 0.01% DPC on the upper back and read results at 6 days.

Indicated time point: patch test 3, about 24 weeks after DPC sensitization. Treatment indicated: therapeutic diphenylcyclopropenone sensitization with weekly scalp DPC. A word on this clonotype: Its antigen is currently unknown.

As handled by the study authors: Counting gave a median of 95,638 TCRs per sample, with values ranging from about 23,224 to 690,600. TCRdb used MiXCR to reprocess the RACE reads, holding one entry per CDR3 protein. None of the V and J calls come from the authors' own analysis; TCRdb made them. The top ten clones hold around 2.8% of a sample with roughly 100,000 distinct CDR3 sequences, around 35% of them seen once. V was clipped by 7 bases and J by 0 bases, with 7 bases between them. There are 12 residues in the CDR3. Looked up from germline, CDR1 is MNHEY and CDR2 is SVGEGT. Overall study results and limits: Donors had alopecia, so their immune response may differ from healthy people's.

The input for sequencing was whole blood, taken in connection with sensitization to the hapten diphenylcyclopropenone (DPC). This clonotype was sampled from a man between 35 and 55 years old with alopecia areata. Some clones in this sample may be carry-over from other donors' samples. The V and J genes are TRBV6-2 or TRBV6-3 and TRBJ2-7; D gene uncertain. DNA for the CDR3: TGTGCCAGCAAAGGAAGCTCCTACGAGCAGTACTTC. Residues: CASKGSSYEQYF.